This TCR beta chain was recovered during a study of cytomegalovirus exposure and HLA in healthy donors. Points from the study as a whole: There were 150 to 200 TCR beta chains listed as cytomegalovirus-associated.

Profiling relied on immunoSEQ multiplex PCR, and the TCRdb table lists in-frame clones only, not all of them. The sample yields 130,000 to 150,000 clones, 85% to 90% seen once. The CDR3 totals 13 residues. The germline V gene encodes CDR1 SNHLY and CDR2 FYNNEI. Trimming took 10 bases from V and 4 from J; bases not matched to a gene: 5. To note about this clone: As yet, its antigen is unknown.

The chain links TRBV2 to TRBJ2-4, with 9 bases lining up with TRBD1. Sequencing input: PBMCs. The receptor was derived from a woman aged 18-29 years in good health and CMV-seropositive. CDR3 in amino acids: CANAGQGKNIQYF. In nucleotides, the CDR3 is TGTGCCAATGCGGGACAGGGAAAAAACATTCAGTACTTC.